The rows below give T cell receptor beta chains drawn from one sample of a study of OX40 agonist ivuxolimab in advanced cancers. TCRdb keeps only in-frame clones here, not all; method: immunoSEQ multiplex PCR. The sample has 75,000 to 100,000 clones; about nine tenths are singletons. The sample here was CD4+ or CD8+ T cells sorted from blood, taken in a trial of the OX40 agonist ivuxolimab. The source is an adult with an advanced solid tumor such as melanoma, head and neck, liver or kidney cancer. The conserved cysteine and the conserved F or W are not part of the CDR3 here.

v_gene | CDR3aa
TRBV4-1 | ASSQPGQGANQPQH
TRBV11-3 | ASSLGRGSNEQF
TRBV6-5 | ASRPTGTGDEKLF
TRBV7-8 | ASSLVPGDQPQH
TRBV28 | ASSLLGTGAQETQY
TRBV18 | ASSPPGRGLGTDTQY
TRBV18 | ASSYTPGHENTEAF
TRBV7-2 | ASSLTIGSSYEQY
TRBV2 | ASNRPGQGYNEQF
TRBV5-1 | ASSLAGEGSF
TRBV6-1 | ASIRGGADQETQY
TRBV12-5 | ASAQGPIDTEAF
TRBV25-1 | ASSAAQMGKTDTQY
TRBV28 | ASRDSNNEQF
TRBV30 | AWSWDIQETQY
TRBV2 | ASSESSENTEAF
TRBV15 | ATNPGPGNTEAF
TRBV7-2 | ASSIRLAVEETQY
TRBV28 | ASSPGDRTDTQY
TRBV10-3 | AISETGAHYEQY
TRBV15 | ATSGQGAVEEKLF
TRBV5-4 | ASSATGGRRTGELF
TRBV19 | ASRKTPRGGSGANVLT
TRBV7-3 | ASSLMGQQETQY
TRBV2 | ASRTGGGVETQY
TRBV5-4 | ASSFSGGSGSYNEQF
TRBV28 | ASSLIGVGNSPLH
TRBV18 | ASSVNGAATNEKLF
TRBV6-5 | ASSLLGDQPQH
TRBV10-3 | AISDTGGAGANVLT
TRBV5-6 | ASSPLGTAQETQY
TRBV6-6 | ASSYYPDTEAF
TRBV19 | ASSIDSFRTGGYNEQF
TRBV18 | ASSLFSGDQETQY
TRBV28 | ASSRSWSSTNEKLF
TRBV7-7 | ASSLQTGATGELF
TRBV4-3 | ASAGRVADYNEQF
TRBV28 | ASSTLGQGINSPLH
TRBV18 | ASSPGLAGGLWDEQF
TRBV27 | ASSPWDRGIEQY
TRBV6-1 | ASRRESYNEQF
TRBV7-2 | ASSKLPGQGSKETQY
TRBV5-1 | ASSPTQETQY
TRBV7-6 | ASSPRTSGGAAYNEQF
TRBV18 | ASSPPGLQETQY
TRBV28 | ASSLLALGQGVRETQY
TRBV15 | ATSRQLQETQY
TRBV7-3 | ASSLNSHNEQF
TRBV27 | ASSSIGTLAYNEQF
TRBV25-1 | ASSELGNQPQH
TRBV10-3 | AISDFGVGTGELF
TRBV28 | ASSRRDNEQF
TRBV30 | AWTDRYHEQF
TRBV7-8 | ASSLALGTNTEAF
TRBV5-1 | ASSLQVYNEQF
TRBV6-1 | ASSGGVVVEQY
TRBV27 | ASSFDENQPQH
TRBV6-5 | ASTLGQGLNTEAF
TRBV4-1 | ASSQDRGLYTDTQY